These 14 T cell receptor beta chains were sequenced from one sample in a study of blood T cell repertoires in COVID-19. Only in-frame clones appear in the TCRdb table, and some are missing; sequencing was by immunoSEQ multiplex PCR. Here the sample spans more than 120,000 clones, about nine tenths being singletons. Input material: peripheral blood. The source is a human donor in a cohort sampled during active COVID-19.

The chain employs TRBV4-3 and TRBJ1-4, with no clear D. Germline CDR1 and CDR2: LGHNA and YSLEER. Trimming removed 0 bases from V and 0 bases from J, with 8 bases in between. CDR3 length equals 16 residues. The CDR3 loop reads CASSQDGPTTNEKLFF. For the CDR3, the DNA is TGCGCCAGCAGCCAAGATGGGCCTACAACTAATGAAAAACTGTTTTTT.

This chain links TRBV18 with TRBJ2-4, with D possibly matching TRBD2 (5 bases). Per germline, CDR1 KGHSH and CDR2 LQKENI. The CDR3 runs to 13 residues. Trimming left V 2 bases short and J 8 bases short, with 10 bases between. CDR3 protein: CASSPNKGDIQYF. The CDR3 nucleotides are TGTGCCAGCTCACCAAATAAGGGAGACATTCAGTACTTC.

The chain joins TRBV29-1 to TRBJ2-1, with no clear D. Germline CDR1 and CDR2: SQVTM and ANQGSEA. V was pared by 4 bases and J by 6 bases, with 7 bases between. The CDR3 length is 11 residues. CDR3 sequence reads: CSVGAINEQFF. As DNA, the CDR3 is TGCAGCGTTGGGGCCATCAATGAGCAGTTCTTC.

The J gene is TRBJ2-1, the V gene TRBV6-5; 12 nucleotides align to TRBD2. From germline, CDR1 is MNHEY and CDR2 SVGAGI. V lost 5 bases, J lost 6 bases, and 2 bases stayed unmatched. The CDR3 runs 14 residues. The CDR3 is CASSTSGGPNEQFF. In DNA, the CDR3 is TGTGCCAGCAGTACTAGCGGGGGGCCCAATGAGCAGTTCTTC.

The genes are TRBV2 and TRBJ2-1, with TRBD2 matching 7 bases. Trimming at V came to 3 bases and at J to 0 bases, leaving 2 bases not matched to a gene. The CDR3 loop spans 15 amino acids. The V gene's germline CDR1 is SNHLY and CDR2 FYNNEI. The CDR3, as DNA: TGTGCCAGCAGTGAGGGGGGGAGCTCCTACAATGAGCAGTTCTTC. Translating it yields CASSEGGSSYNEQFF.

The V and J genes are TRBV27 and TRBJ1-6, with 9 positions matching TRBD1. This CDR3 region has 14 residues. Germline lookup yields CDR1 MNHEY and CDR2 SMNVEV (reference sequence). V shed 9 bases, J shed 7 bases, and the junction held 7 bases outside the gene matches. CDR3 region: CASSPGTGNSPLHF. CDR3 nucleotide sequence: TGTGCCAGTTCTCCCGGGACAGGGAATTCACCCCTCCACTTT.

Regarding this clone: Germline is not matched at one junction end, which may reflect a read error. The rearrangement uses TRBV4-1 and TRBJ2-3, with 7 bases that match TRBD2. The CDR3 sequence is 16 residues long. Per the germline V gene, CDR1 is MGHRA and CDR2 is YSYEKL. CDR3 sequence (DNA): TGCGCCAGCAGCCAAGACCCTAGCGGTAGCACAAATACGCAGTATTTT. Amino acid sequence: CASSQDPSGSTNTQYF.

The chain links TRBV19 to TRBJ1-1; D gene ambiguous. The CDR3 loop spans 14 amino acids. Germline V lookup: CDR1 LNHDA, CDR2 SQIVND (reference sequence). The germline V and J ends were trimmed by 7 bases and 0 bases, with 12 bases remaining between them. The DNA of the CDR3 is TGTGCCAGTAACCCGGGGAGTCTGAACACTGAAGCTTTCTTT. Translated: CASNPGSLNTEAFF.

The chain couples TRBV10-3 to TRBJ2-1, with TRBD1 matching over 8 bases. This CDR3 comprises 15 residues. Germline CDR1 and CDR2: ENHRY and SYGVKD. V gave up 5 bases and J gave up 3 bases; unmatched junction bases: 6. CDR3 loop: CAISNGQGIYNEQFF. The CDR3 DNA follows: TGTGCCATCAGTAACGGACAGGGAATCTACAATGAGCAGTTCTTC.

This clone was counted a few times. The CDR3 spells CASSPGTRAFF. In DNA, the CDR3 is TGTGCCAGCAGTCCAGGGACTAGGGCTTTCTTT. This sequence joins TRBV12-3 or TRBV12-4 and TRBJ1-1, with D tentatively TRBD1 (5 bases). The V and J ends lost 5 bases and 11 bases respectively, with 12 bases between them. The CDR3 contains 11 residues.

The chain employs TRBV18 and TRBJ2-7; 13 bases align to TRBD2. In germline, CDR1 is KGHSH, CDR2 LQKENI. V lost 3 bases, J lost 1 base, and 6 bases stayed unmatched. The CDR3 spans 17 residues. CDR3 protein: CASSPRLAGGLSYEQYF. As DNA, the CDR3 is TGTGCCAGCTCACCCAGACTAGCGGGGGGACTTTCCTACGAGCAGTACTTC.

The rearrangement joins TRBV21-1 to TRBJ2-7; the table's D call of TRBD2 was not tested on the DNA. TRBV21-1 is a recognized pseudogene. The CDR3 sequence is 14 residues long. CDR3 region: CARPLGAVSYEQYF. As DNA, the CDR3 is TGTGCCAGACCTCTAGGAGCGGTCTCCTACGAGCAGTACTTC.

The chain recombines TRBV19 with TRBJ2-1, with D perhaps matching TRBD1 (5 bases). Germline V lookup: CDR1 LNHDA, CDR2 SQIVND (reference sequence). The CDR3 length is 15 residues. Trimming left V 2 bases short and J 2 bases short, with 10 bases between. Here the CDR3 DNA reads TGTGCCAGTAGTATACGAGACAGCGCCTACAATGAGCAGTTCTTC. Amino acid sequence: CASSIRDSAYNEQFF.

Regarding this clone: Different DNA sequences within this sample yield the same CDR3. The chain joins TRBV10-3 to TRBJ1-5; maybe TRBD1 (5 bases). V was clipped by 8 bases and J by 2 bases, with 16 bases between them. CDR1 and CDR2 (germline): ENHRY, SYGVKD. The CDR3 loop spans 15 amino acids. This CDR3 is CAIGPGTSGNQPQHF. CDR3 DNA sequence: TGTGCCATCGGTCCGGGGACTTCGGGCAATCAGCCCCAGCATTTT.